The present TCR beta chain was sequenced within a study of shared clonotypes between healthy human individuals. This table comes from immunoSEQ multiplex PCR, and its TCRdb copy is limited to in-frame clones, with some not included. The sample comprises about 2.4 million clones, 80% to 95% of which are singletons, and 0.36% rests with the top ten. Trimming stripped 5 bases from V and 6 bases from J, with 13 bases between. Germline lookup yields CDR1 MNHEY and CDR2 SMNVEV (reference sequence). The CDR3 runs to 14 residues. The origin of this receptor is a man aged 18 to 30 in good health. Some clones in this sample may be carry-over from other donors' samples. Sequencing was done on a sample of naive CD4+ T cells from PBMCs. The subset here: CD45RA+ positively selected. The chain employs TRBV27 and TRBJ2-2, with a weak D call TRBD2 (6 bases). The CDR3 loop is CASSPILASGELFF. The CDR3 DNA reads TGTGCCAGCAGTCCAATACTAGCCTCCGGGGAGCTGTTTTTT.